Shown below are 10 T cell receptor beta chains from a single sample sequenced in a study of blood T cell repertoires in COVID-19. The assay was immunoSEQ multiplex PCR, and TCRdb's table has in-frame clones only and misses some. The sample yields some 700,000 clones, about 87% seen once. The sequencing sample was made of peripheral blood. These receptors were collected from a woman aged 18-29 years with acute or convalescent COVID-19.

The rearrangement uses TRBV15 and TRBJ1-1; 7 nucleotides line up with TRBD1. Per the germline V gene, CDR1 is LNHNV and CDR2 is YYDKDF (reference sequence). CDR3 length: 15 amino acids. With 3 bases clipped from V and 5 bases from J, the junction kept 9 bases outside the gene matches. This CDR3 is CATSRRRGGGTEAFF. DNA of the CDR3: TGTGCCACCAGCAGGAGGAGAGGGGGCGGGACTGAAGCTTTCTTT.

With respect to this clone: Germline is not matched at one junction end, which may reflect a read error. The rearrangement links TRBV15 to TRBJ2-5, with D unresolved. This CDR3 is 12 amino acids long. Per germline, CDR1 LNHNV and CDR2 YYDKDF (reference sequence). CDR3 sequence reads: CATRRGGETQYF. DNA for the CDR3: TGTGCCACCAGAAGAGGCGGCGAGACCCAGTACTTC.

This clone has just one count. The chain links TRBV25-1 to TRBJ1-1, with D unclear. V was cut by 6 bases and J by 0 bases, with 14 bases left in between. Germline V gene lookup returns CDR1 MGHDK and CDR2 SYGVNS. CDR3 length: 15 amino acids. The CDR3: CASSADHGMNTEAFF. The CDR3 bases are TGTGCCAGCAGCGCGGATCACGGTATGAACACTGAAGCTTTCTTT.

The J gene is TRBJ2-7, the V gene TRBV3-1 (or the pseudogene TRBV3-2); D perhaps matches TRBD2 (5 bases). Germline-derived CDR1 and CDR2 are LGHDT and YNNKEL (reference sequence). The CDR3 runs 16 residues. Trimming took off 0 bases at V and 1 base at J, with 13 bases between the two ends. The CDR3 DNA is TGTGCCAGCAGCCAAGATAGTGGACGGGGTTCCTACGAGCAGTACTTC. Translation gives CASSQDSGRGSYEQYF.

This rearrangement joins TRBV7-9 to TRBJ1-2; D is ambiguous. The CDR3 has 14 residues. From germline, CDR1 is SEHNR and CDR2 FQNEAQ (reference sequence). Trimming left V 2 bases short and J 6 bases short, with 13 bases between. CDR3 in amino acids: CASSLPPLEDGYTF. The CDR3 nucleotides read TGTGCCAGCAGCTTACCCCCTCTAGAGGATGGCTACACCTTC.

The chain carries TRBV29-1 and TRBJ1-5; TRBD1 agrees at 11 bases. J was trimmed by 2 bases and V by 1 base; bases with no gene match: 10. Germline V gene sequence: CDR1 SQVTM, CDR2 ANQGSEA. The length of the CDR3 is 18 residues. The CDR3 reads CSVEGGQGERPRNQPQHF. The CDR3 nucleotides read TGCAGCGTTGAAGGGGGACAGGGGGAAAGGCCACGCAATCAGCCCCAGCATTTT.

The CDR3 is CASSVGGGLPNEQFF. The CDR3 DNA is TGTGCCAGCAGCGTAGGCGGGGGGCTCCCCAATGAGCAGTTCTTC. The chain carries TRBV9 and TRBJ2-1; 8 nucleotides match TRBD2. This CDR3 comprises 15 residues. With V trimmed by 0 bases and J by 6 bases, 5 bases remained unmatched. Germline assignment: CDR1 SGDLS and CDR2 YYNGEE.

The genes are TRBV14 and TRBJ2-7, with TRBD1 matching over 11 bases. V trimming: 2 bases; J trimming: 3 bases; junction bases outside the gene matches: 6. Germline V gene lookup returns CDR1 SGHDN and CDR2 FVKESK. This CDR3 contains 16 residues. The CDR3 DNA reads TGTGCCAGCAGCCAACCCGGACAGGGGGCTCACTACGAGCAGTACTTC. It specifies CASSQPGQGAHYEQYF.

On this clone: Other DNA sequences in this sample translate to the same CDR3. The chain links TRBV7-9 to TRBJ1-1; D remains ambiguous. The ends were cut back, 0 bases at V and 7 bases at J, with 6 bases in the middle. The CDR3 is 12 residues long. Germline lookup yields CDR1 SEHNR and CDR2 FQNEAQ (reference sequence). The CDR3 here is CASSLATYEAFF. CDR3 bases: TGTGCCAGCAGCTTAGCCACCTATGAAGCTTTCTTT.

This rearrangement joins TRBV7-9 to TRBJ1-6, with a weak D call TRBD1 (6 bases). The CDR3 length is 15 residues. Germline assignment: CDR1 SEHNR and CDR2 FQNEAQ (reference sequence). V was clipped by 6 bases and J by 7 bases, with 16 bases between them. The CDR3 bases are TGTGCCAGCAGGTCGGTGGACAGTTGGAATTCACCCCTCCACTTT. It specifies CASRSVDSWNSPLHF. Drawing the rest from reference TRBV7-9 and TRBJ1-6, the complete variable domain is DTGVSQNPRHKITKRGQNVTFRCDPISEHNRLYWYRQTLGQGPEFLTYFQNEAQLEKSRLLSDRFSAERPKGSFSTLEIQRTEQGDSAMYLCASRSVDSWNSPLHFGNGTRLTVT.